The TCR beta chain under discussion was sequenced for a study of T cells after yellow fever vaccination. Study-wide results and caveats: The booster response re-showed most primary clones: approximately 97% CD4, roughly 91% CD8. Though it reached lower strength, the secondary response hit its peak faster, day 5 versus 15.

In regard to this clonotype: The antigen is undetermined.

There are 14 residues in the CDR3. Per germline, CDR1 SGHRS and CDR2 YFSETQ. The germline V and J ends were trimmed by 4 bases and 6 bases, with 17 bases remaining between them. For TCR, cDNA came from 5'RACE template switching, which added a universal primer site and UMIs. Each CDR3 protein gets one entry after TCRdb re-called the 5' RACE reads with MiXCR. There are hundreds of thousands of distinct CDR3 sequences in the sample; approximately 13% occur only once, and approximately 15% lies in the top ten. The clonotype was recovered from a man under 40 who received the YFV17D yellow fever vaccine. The chain carries TRBV5-1 and TRBJ2-7; D is undetermined. The sequenced sample was PBMCs, obtained on the day of the yellow fever booster vaccination. The CDR3 coding sequence is TGCGCCAGCAGCCACCCCGGTAGGCACTTCGAGCAGTACTTC. This gives the protein CASSHPGRHFEQYF. Full variable domain (missing parts from reference TRBV5-1 and TRBJ2-7): KAGVTQTPRYLIKTRGQQVTLSCSPISGHRSVSWYQQTPGQGLQFLFEYFSETQRNKGNFPGRFSGRQFSNSRSEMNVSTLELGDSALYLCASSHPGRHFEQYFGPGTRLTVT.